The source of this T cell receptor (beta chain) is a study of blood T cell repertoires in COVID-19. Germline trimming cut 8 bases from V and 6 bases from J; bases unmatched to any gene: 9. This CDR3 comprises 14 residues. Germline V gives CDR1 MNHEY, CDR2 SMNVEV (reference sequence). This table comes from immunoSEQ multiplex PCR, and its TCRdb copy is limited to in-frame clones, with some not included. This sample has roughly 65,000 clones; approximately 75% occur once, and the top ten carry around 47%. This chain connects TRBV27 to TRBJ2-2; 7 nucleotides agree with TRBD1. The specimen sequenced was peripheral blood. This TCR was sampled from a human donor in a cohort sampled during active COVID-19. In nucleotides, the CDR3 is TGTGCCAGCCGCAACCGACAGGGATCCGGGGAGCTGTTTTTT. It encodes CASRNRQGSGELFF.